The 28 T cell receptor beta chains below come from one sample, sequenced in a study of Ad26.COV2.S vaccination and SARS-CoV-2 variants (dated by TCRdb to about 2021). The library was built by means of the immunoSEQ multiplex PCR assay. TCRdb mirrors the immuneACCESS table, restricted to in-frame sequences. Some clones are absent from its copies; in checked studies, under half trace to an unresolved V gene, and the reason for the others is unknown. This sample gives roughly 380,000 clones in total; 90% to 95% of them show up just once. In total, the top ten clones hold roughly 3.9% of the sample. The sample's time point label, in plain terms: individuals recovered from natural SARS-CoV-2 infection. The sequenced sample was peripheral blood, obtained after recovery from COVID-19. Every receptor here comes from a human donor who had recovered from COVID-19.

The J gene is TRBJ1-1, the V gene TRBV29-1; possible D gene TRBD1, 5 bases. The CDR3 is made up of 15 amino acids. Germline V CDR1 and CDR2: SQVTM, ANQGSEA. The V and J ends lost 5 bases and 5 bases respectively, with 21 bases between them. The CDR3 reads CSVSRDGGIGTEAFF. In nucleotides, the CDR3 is TGCAGCGTTTCGCGGGACGGAGGAATTGGGACTGAAGCTTTCTTT.

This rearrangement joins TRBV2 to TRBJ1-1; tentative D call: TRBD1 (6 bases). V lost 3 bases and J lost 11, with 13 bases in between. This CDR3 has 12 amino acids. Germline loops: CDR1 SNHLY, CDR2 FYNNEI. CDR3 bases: TGTGCCAGCAGTGATTTCAGGGGCCGGGCTTTCTTT. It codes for CASSDFRGRAFF.

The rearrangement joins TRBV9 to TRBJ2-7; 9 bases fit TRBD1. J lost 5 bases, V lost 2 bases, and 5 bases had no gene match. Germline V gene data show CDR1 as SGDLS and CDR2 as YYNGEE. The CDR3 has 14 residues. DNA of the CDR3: TGTGCCAGCAGCGTCGGGGACAGGGCCCACGAGCAGTACTTC. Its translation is CASSVGDRAHEQYF.

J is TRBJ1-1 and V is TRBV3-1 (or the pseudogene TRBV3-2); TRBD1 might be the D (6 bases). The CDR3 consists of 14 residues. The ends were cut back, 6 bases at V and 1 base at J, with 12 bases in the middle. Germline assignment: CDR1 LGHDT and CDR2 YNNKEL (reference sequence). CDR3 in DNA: TGTGCCAGCAGTCATACAGGGAAGAACACTGAAGCTTTCTTT. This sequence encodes CASSHTGKNTEAFF.

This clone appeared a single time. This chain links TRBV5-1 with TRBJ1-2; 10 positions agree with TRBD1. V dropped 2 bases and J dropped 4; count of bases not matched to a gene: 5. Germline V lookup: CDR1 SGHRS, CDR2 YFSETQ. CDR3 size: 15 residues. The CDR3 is CASSFTGDRGYGYTF. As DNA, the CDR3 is TGCGCCAGCAGCTTTACAGGGGACAGGGGCTATGGCTACACCTTC.

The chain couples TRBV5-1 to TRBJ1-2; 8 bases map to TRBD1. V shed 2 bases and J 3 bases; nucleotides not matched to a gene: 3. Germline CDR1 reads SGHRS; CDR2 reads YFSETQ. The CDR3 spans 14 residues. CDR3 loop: CASSFGQGDYGYTF. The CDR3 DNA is TGCGCCAGCAGCTTCGGACAGGGCGACTATGGCTACACCTTC. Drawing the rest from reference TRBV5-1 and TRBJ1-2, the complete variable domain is KAGVTQTPRYLIKTRGQQVTLSCSPISGHRSVSWYQQTPGQGLQFLFEYFSETQRNKGNFPGRFSGRQFSNSRSEMNVSTLELGDSALYLCASSFGQGDYGYTFGSGTRLTVV.

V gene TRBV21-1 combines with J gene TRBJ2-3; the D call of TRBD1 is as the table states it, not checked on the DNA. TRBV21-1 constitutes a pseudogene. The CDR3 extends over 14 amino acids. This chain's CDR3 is CAGGLGQGTDTQYF. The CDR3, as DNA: TGTGCCGGAGGTCTAGGACAGGGAACAGATACGCAGTATTTT.

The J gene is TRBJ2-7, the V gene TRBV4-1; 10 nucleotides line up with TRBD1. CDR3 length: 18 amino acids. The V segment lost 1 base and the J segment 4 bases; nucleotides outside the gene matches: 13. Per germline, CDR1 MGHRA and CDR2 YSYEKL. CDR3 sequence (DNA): TGCGCCAGCAGCCAAGTTATTTCGACAGGGGGCGGGTGGTACGAGCAGTACTTC. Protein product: CASSQVISTGGGWYEQYF.

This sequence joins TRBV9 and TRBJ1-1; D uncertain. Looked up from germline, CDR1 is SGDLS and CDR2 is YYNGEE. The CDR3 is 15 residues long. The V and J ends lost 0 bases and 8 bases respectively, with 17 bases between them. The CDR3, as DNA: TGTGCCAGCAGCGTAGCCTGGGGAAGGGTTCGAGAAGCTTTCTTT. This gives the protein CASSVAWGRVREAFF.

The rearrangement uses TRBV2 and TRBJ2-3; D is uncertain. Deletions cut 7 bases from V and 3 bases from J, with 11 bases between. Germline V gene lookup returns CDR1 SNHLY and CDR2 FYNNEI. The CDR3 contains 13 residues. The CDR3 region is CASMSSGTDTQYF. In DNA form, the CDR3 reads TGTGCCAGCATGTCTAGTGGGACAGATACGCAGTATTTT.

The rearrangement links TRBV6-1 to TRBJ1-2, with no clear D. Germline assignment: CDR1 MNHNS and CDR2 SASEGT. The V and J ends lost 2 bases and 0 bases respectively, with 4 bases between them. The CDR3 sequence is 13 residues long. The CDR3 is CASSEWANYGYTF. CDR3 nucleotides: TGTGCCAGCAGTGAATGGGCTAACTATGGCTACACCTTC.

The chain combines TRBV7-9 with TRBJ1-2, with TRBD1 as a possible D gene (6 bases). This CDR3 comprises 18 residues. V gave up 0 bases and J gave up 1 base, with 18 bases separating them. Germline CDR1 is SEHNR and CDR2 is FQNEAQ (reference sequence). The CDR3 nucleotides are TGTGCCAGCAGCTTAGCGCGGGGACAAAGCTTATTTAACTATGGCTACACCTTC. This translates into CASSLARGQSLFNYGYTF.

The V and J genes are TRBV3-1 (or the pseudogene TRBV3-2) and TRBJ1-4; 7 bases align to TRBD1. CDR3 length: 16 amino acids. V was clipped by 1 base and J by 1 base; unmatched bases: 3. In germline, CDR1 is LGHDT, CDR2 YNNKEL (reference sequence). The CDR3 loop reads CASSQGYRGTNEKLFF. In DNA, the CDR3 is TGTGCCAGCAGCCAAGGATACAGGGGAACTAATGAAAAACTGTTTTTT.

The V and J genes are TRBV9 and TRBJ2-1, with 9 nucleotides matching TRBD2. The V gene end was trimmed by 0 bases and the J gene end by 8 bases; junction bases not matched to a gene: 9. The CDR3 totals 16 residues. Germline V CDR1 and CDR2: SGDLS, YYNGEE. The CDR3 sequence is CASSVGGGGGAYEQFF. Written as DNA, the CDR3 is TGTGCCAGCAGCGTAGGTGGTGGCGGGGGGGCCTATGAGCAGTTCTTC.

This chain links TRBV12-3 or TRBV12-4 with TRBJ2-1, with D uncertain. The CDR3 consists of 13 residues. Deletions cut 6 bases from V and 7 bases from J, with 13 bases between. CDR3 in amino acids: CASRASVWNEQFF. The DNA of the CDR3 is TGTGCCAGCAGAGCCTCGGTCTGGAATGAGCAGTTCTTC.

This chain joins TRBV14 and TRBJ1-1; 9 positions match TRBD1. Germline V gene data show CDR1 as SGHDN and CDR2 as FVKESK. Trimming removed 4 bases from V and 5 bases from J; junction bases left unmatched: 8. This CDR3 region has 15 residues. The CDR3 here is CASSPSTGGGTEAFF. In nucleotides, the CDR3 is TGTGCCAGCAGCCCTTCGACAGGGGGTGGAACTGAAGCTTTCTTT.

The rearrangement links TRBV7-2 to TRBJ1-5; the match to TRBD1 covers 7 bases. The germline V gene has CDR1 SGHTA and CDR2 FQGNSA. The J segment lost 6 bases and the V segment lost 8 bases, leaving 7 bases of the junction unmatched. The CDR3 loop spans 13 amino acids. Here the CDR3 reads CASSDRVGQPQHF. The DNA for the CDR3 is TGTGCCAGCTCTGACAGGGTAGGTCAGCCCCAGCATTTT.

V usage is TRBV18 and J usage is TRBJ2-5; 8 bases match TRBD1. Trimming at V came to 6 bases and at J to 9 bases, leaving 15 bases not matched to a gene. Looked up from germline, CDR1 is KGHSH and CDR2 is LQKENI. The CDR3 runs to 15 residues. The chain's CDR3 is CASSRPGQAGEPQYF. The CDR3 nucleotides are TGTGCCAGCTCCCGACCGGGACAGGCGGGTGAGCCCCAGTACTTC.

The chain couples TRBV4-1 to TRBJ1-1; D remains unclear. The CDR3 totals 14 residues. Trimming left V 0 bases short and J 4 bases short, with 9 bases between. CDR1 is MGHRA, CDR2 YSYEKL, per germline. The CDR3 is CASSQEYSPTEAFF. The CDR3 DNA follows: TGCGCCAGCAGCCAAGAATACAGCCCCACTGAAGCTTTCTTT.

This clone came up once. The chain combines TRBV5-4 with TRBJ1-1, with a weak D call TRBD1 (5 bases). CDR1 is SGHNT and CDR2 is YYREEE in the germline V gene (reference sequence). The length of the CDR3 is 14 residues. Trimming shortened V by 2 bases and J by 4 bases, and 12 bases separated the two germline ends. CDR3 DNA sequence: TGTGCCAGCAGCTTAACCAGGGCTTTCACTGAAGCTTTCTTT. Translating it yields CASSLTRAFTEAFF.

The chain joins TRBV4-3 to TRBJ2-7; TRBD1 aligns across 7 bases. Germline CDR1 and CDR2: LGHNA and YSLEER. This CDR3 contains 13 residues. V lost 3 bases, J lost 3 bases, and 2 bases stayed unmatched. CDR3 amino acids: CASSQGTDYEQYF. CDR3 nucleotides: TGCGCCAGCAGCCAGGGGACAGACTACGAGCAGTACTTC.

CDR3 region: CASSPTGGLLGYEQYF. The DNA of the CDR3 is TGTGCCAGCTCACCAACGGGGGGGCTTTTGGGCTACGAGCAGTACTTC. This rearrangement joins TRBV18 to TRBJ2-7, with 8 nucleotides matching TRBD2. Looked up from germline, CDR1 is KGHSH and CDR2 is LQKENI. Losses at the gene ends were 2 bases for V and 3 bases for J; bases not matched to a gene: 9. The CDR3 runs to 16 residues.

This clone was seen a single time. The CDR3 spells CASSLTGGVNTEAFF. In DNA form, the CDR3 reads TGTGCCAGTAGTCTTACCGGAGGGGTGAACACTGAAGCTTTCTTT. The J gene is TRBJ1-1, the V gene TRBV19; TRBD1 is a possible D gene (5 bases). Per germline, CDR1 LNHDA and CDR2 SQIVND (reference sequence). CDR3 length equals 15 residues. Trimming took off 5 bases at V and 0 bases at J, with 13 bases between the two ends.

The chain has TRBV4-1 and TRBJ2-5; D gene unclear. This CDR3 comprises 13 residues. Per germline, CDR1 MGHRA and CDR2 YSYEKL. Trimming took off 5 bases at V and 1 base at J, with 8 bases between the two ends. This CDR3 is CASSVLSQETQYF. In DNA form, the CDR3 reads TGCGCCAGCAGCGTCTTGAGCCAAGAGACCCAGTACTTC.

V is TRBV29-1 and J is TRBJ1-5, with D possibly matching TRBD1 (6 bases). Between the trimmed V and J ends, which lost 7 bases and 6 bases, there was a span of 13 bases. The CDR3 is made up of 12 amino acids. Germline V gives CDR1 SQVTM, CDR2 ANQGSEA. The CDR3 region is CSAKTGTQPQHF. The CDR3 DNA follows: TGCAGCGCAAAAACAGGGACTCAGCCCCAGCATTTT.

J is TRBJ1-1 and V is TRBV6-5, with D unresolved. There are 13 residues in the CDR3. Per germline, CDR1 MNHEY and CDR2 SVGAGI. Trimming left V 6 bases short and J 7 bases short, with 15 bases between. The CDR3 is CASSQTSGLEAFF. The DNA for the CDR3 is TGTGCCAGCAGCCAGACCTCGGGTCTTGAAGCTTTCTTT.

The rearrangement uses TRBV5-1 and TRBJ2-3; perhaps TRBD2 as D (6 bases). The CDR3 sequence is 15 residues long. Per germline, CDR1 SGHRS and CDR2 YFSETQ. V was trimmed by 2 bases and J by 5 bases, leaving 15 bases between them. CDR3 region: CASSLIAVQGDTQYF. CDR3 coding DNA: TGCGCCAGCAGCTTAATAGCGGTCCAGGGAGATACGCAGTATTTT.

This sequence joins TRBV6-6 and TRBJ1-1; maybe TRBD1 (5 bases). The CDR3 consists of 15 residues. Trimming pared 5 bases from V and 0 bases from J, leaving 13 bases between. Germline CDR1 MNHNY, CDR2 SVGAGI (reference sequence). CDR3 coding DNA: TGTGCCAGCAGTGCGGCGACAGATCTGAACACTGAAGCTTTCTTT. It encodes CASSAATDLNTEAFF.